This TCR beta chain stems from a study of blood T cell repertoires in COVID-19. Whole-study context: Samples taken during acute and convalescent COVID-19 were collected in the United States, Italy and Spain. T cells, B-cell-depleted T cells, or PBMCs provided the cDNA or gDNA that served as material.

The authors' processing: The assay estimated nucleated cells by amplifying reference gene primers. Profiled with immunoSEQ multiplex PCR; TCRdb holds only in-frame clones, not every one. Clone size and the V and J calls come from that table; the DNA yielded D and trimming. Counted here are about 280,000 clones, roughly 87% occurring once; the ten biggest clones make up 9% to 9.5%. The sequencing input was peripheral blood. The TCR sequence derives from a man aged 18 to 29 with active or convalescent COVID-19.

CDR3 region: CASKGRGIYEQYF. CDR3 in DNA: TGCGCCAGCAAAGGGCGGGGGATCTACGAGCAGTACTTC. This chain joins TRBV5-1 and TRBJ2-7; 7 bases agree with TRBD2. With V trimmed by 6 bases and J by 3 bases, 6 bases remained unmatched. Germline loops: CDR1 SGHRS, CDR2 YFSETQ. The CDR3 is 13 amino acids.